The table lists the clone carrying this T cell receptor beta chain with a few counts. This sample stems from a study of blood T cell repertoires in COVID-19. Overall study: Sites in the United States, Italy and Spain provided acute and convalescent COVID-19 samples. T cells, B-cell-depleted T cells, or PBMCs supplied cDNA or gDNA.

Germline V CDR1 and CDR2: MDHEN, SYDVKM. Trimming stripped 5 bases from V and 4 bases from J, with 14 bases between. This CDR3 is 14 amino acids long. As handled by the study authors: The assay estimated nucleated cells by amplifying reference gene primers. Profiling relied on immunoSEQ multiplex PCR, and the TCRdb table lists in-frame clones only, not all of them. The D gene and trimming were derived from the DNA, and the V and J assignments and clone size from that table. Of approximately 89,000 clones listed, about 80% were seen once; the top ten hold about 24%. Sample: peripheral blood. The TCR was taken from a man aged 65-85 years with acute or convalescent COVID-19. The J gene is TRBJ2-5, the V gene TRBV28, with D perhaps matching TRBD2 (6 bases). CDR3 protein: CASSGRGLGETQYF. In DNA form, the CDR3 reads TGTGCCAGCAGTGGAAGGGGACTGGGAGAGACCCAGTACTTC.